The 24 T cell receptor beta chains below come from one sample, sequenced in a study of response to subunit inactivated influenza vaccine. TCRdb itself ran the RT-PCR reads through MiXCR, one entry per CDR3 protein. This sample yields a few hundred thousand distinct CDR3 sequences, of which approximately 7.3% are seen a single time; under 15% belongs to the top ten. The input for sequencing was PBMCs from blood, taken roughly 24 months after vaccination. These receptors were collected from a man aged 45 to 75 who received an inactivated influenza vaccine.

This chain joins TRBV20-1 and TRBJ1-4; maybe TRBD1 (5 bases). The CDR3 extends over 13 amino acids. Trimming removed 5 bases from V and 8 bases from J, with 15 bases in between. The V gene's germline CDR1 is DFQATT and CDR2 SNEGSKA (reference sequence). The CDR3 spells CSARRDLGEKLFF. In nucleotides, the CDR3 is TGCAGTGCTCGCCGGGACCTGGGGGAAAAACTGTTTTTT.

This clonotype occurred many times. The chain links TRBV7-6 to TRBJ1-6; unclear D gene. Looked up from germline, CDR1 is SGHVS and CDR2 is FNYEAQ. With 1 base removed from V and 9 bases from J, the gap between germline ends came to 13 bases. The CDR3 loop spans 15 amino acids. In nucleotides, the CDR3 is TGTGCCAGCAGCTTAGAAAGCCGGTGGAGTTCACCCCTCCACTTT. Its translation is CASSLESRWSSPLHF.

Only a few counts were recorded for this clonotype. The rearrangement links TRBV20-1 to TRBJ1-2; 7 nucleotides agree with TRBD1. V was clipped by 3 bases and J by 6 bases; unmatched bases: 4. CDR1 and CDR2 from the germline V gene are DFQATT and SNEGSKA (reference sequence). CDR3 size: 12 residues. The CDR3 reads CSASRGVDGYTF. The CDR3 DNA follows: TGCAGTGCTAGCAGGGGGGTCGATGGCTACACCTTC.

This chain connects TRBV5-1 to TRBJ2-3; tentative D call: TRBD2 (6 bases). The CDR3 has 15 amino acids. V was cut by 4 bases and J by 0 bases, with 12 bases left in between. CDR1 SGHRS and CDR2 YFSETQ come from the germline V gene. The CDR3 spells CASSQMGGSTDTQYF. CDR3 in DNA: TGCGCCAGCAGCCAGATGGGGGGTAGCACAGATACGCAGTATTTT.

This clonotype was detected ten times or more. V is TRBV5-5 and J is TRBJ2-7; the match to TRBD1 covers 7 bases. The germline CDR1 and CDR2 sequences are SGHKS and YYEKEE (reference sequence). With V trimmed by 4 bases and J by 3 bases, 7 bases remained unmatched. The CDR3 loop spans 14 amino acids. The CDR3 coding sequence is TGTGCCAGCAGCCCCCGGGACAGTCGCTACGAGCAGTACTTC. This translates into CASSPRDSRYEQYF.

This clonotype was detected ten times or more. V gene TRBV11-2 combines with J gene TRBJ2-5; D is possibly TRBD1 (5 bases). The CDR3 consists of 13 residues. Between the trimmed V and J ends, which lost 1 base and 7 bases, there was a span of 10 bases. Per germline, CDR1 SGHAT and CDR2 FQNNGV. This CDR3 reads CASSLGRAGTQYF. As DNA, the CDR3 is TGTGCCAGCAGCTTAGGCAGGGCAGGGACCCAGTACTTC.

The chain combines TRBV2 with TRBJ2-7; D is tentatively TRBD1 or TRBD2 (5 bases each). The V end was cut by 6 bases, the J end by 4 bases, with 16 bases between. There are 14 residues in the CDR3. Germline V gene sequence: CDR1 SNHLY, CDR2 FYNNEI. In DNA, the CDR3 is TGTGCCAGCAGCGTACTAGAATACAGGTACGAGCAGTACTTC. Protein: CASSVLEYRYEQYF.

This clonotype showed up many times. The chain recombines TRBV7-9 with TRBJ1-1; D not certain. CDR3 length equals 15 residues. V was trimmed by 1 base and J by 6 bases, leaving 15 bases between them. Germline values: CDR1 SEHNR, CDR2 FQNEAQ (reference sequence). In DNA form, the CDR3 reads TGTGCCAGCAGCTTAGGTGGGGTTTTATTCCCTGAAGCTTTCTTT. It translates to CASSLGGVLFPEAFF.

The V gene is TRBV5-4, the J gene TRBJ2-3, with TRBD1 matching 7 bases. The CDR3 has 15 residues. The J segment lost 2 bases and the V segment lost 0 bases, leaving 3 bases of the junction unmatched. Germline V gene data show CDR1 as SGHNT and CDR2 as YYREEE (reference sequence). The CDR3 nucleotides read TGTGCCAGCAGCTTGGGCAGGGGGATCACAGATACGCAGTATTTT. Translated, it gives CASSLGRGITDTQYF. Full variable domain (outside the CDR3, taken from reference TRBV5-4 and TRBJ2-3): ETGVTQSPTHLIKTRGQQVTLRCSSQSGHNTVSWYQQALGQGPQFIFQYYREEENGRGNFPPRFSGLQFPNYSSELNVNALELDDSALYLCASSLGRGITDTQYFGPGTRLTVL.

This chain connects TRBV5-1 to TRBJ1-1, with a weak D call TRBD1 (6 bases). Trimming stripped 0 bases from V and 0 bases from J, with 12 bases between. The CDR3 totals 16 residues. Germline lookup yields CDR1 SGHRS and CDR2 YFSETQ. CDR3 DNA sequence: TGCGCCAGCAGCTTGGTGACAGGACCCATGAACACTGAAGCTTTCTTT. Amino acid sequence: CASSLVTGPMNTEAFF.

The chain employs TRBV7-9 and TRBJ2-3; 12 positions agree with TRBD2. Germline loops: CDR1 SEHNR, CDR2 FQNEAQ (reference sequence). CDR3 length equals 17 residues. The V segment lost 5 bases and the J segment 7 bases; nucleotides outside the gene matches: 13. In DNA, the CDR3 is TGTGCCAGCAGCCCGGGGACTAGCGGGCCTTCACGAAATACGCAGTATTTT. It specifies CASSPGTSGPSRNTQYF.

J is TRBJ2-7 and V is TRBV29-1; 8 nucleotides align to TRBD2. This CDR3 is 15 amino acids long. The V and J ends lost 5 bases and 0 bases, in that order; junction bases with no gene match: 9. CDR1 is SQVTM, CDR2 ANQGSEA, per germline. For the CDR3, the DNA is TGCAGCGTTTCCGGGGGGGACACAAGCTCCTACGAGCAGTACTTC. Encoded protein: CSVSGGDTSSYEQYF.

Notes on this clonotype: This could be a read error, since a much larger clone is one nucleotide away. V is TRBV29-1 and J is TRBJ2-1; a possible D gene is TRBD1 (5 bases). CDR3 length: 11 amino acids. Germline V gene sequence: CDR1 SQVTM, CDR2 ANQGSEA. V lost 6 bases to trimming and J lost 9 bases, with 12 bases between them. The CDR3 nucleotides are TGCAGCGTCCCTCCAGACAGTGAGCAGTTCTTC. Protein product: CSVPPDSEQFF.

This clonotype was counted at least ten times. The chain combines TRBV6-6 with TRBJ1-2; D perhaps matches TRBD1 (6 bases). V was trimmed by 7 bases and J by 6 bases, leaving 12 bases between them. Germline-derived CDR1 and CDR2 are MNHNY and SVGAGI (reference sequence). The CDR3 loop spans 12 amino acids. The CDR3 DNA reads as TGTGCCAGCACGGCGGCAGGGGATGGCTACACCTTC. Residues: CASTAAGDGYTF.

This chain joins TRBV6-1 and TRBJ2-7; a possible D gene is TRBD2 (5 bases). CDR3 length: 14 residues. The V and J ends lost 6 bases and 5 bases respectively, with 17 bases between them. Germline V gene sequence: CDR1 MNHNS, CDR2 SASEGT. The CDR3 DNA reads TGTGCCAGCAGCCCCTCAAAATTCGGGGACGAGCAGTACTTC. This gives the protein CASSPSKFGDEQYF.

This clonotype was seen at least ten times. This chain links TRBV10-3 with TRBJ2-2, with 7 bases matching TRBD2. The CDR3 is 14 amino acids. Germline V gene sequence: CDR1 ENHRY, CDR2 SYGVKD. Losses at the gene ends were 3 bases for V and 3 bases for J; bases not matched to a gene: 1. The CDR3 region has the DNA TGTGCCATCAGTGATCGGGGGGACACCGGGGAGCTGTTTTTT. This codes for CAISDRGDTGELFF.

This clonotype was seen more than once but under ten times. The chain combines TRBV6-6 with TRBJ2-5, with TRBD2 matching over 7 bases. V trimming: 2 bases; J trimming: 5 bases; junction bases outside the gene matches: 2. Germline loops: CDR1 MNHNY, CDR2 SVGAGI (reference sequence). CDR3 size: 13 residues. CDR3 residues: CASSYLGGETQYF. In DNA, the CDR3 is TGTGCCAGCAGTTACCTGGGGGGGGAGACCCAGTACTTC.

The table lists this clonotype with many counts. CDR3 sequence (DNA): TGTGCCAGCAGGCGCCCAGGCGGTAGCAATCAGCCCCAGCATTTT. Protein product: CASRRPGGSNQPQHF. The chain has TRBV6-2 or TRBV6-3 and TRBJ1-5; D gene ambiguous. V was cut by 6 bases and J by 0 bases, with 12 bases left in between. The CDR3 has 15 residues. Germline values: CDR1 MNHEY, CDR2 SVGEGT.

This clonotype appeared a few times. The chain links TRBV7-2 to TRBJ1-3; no clear D. CDR1 is SGHTA and CDR2 is FQGNSA in the germline V gene. This CDR3 region has 17 residues. Trimming stripped 5 bases from V and 2 bases from J, with 19 bases between. CDR3 sequence: CASSQAAQRLAGNTIYF. For the CDR3, the DNA is TGTGCCAGCAGCCAAGCGGCGCAGCGTTTGGCTGGAAACACCATATATTTT.

This clonotype has only a few counts. The chain uses TRBV11-2 and TRBJ2-3; a weak D match, TRBD2 (6 bases). The CDR3 length is 14 residues. Trimming cost V 5 bases and J 7 bases, with 16 bases left between them. Looked up from germline, CDR1 is SGHAT and CDR2 is FQNNGV. The CDR3 coding sequence is TGTGCCAGCAGCATAGCGGCCCAAGGAAATACGCAGTATTTT. Translated, it gives CASSIAAQGNTQYF. Drawing the rest from reference TRBV11-2 and TRBJ2-3, the complete variable domain is EAGVAQSPRYKIIEKRQSVAFWCNPISGHATLYWYQQILGQGPKLLIQFQNNGVVDDSQLPKDRFSAERLKGVDSTLKIQPAKLEDSAVYLCASSIAAQGNTQYFGPGTRLTVL.

This clonotype came up a few times. As DNA, the CDR3 is TGTGCCAGCAGCCCAGAGACAGGGACTCGCTATGGCTACACCTTC. As protein: CASSPETGTRYGYTF. The chain employs TRBV7-7 and TRBJ1-2, with 7 bases aligning to TRBD1. CDR3 length: 15 amino acids. V lost 5 bases to trimming and J lost 4 bases; unmatched junction nucleotides: 10. The germline gives CDR1 SSHAT, CDR2 FNYEAQ (reference sequence).

In this sample, this clonotype turned up a few times. The chain recombines TRBV1 with TRBJ2-4. TRBV1 constitutes a pseudogene. This CDR3 is built from 14 residues. The CDR3 coding sequence is TGCACCAGCAGCCAAGAGAACTACAAAAACATTCAGTACTTC. Translating gives CTSSQENYKNIQYF.

This clonotype has a handful of counts. CDR3 coding DNA: TGTGCCTGGAGGAGGGGGTACAATGGGACACCCCTCCACTTT. Translating gives CAWRRGYNGTPLHF. The V gene is TRBV30, the J gene TRBJ1-6; D perhaps matches TRBD1 (6 bases). This CDR3 has 14 amino acids. Trimming stripped 3 bases from V and 11 bases from J, with 17 bases between. Per the germline V gene, CDR1 is GTSNPN and CDR2 is SVGIG (reference sequence).

This rearrangement joins TRBV5-1 to TRBJ2-3; D unclear. V was pared by 1 base and J by 4 bases, with 10 bases between. The V gene's germline CDR1 is SGHRS and CDR2 YFSETQ. The CDR3 length is 14 residues. CDR3 DNA: TGCGCCAGCAGCTTGCCGTCGATGGCAGATACGCAGTATTTT. Residues: CASSLPSMADTQYF.